The clone carrying this T cell receptor (beta chain) appeared once. This entry belongs to a study of blood T cell repertoires in COVID-19. Sequencing was performed with immunoSEQ multiplex PCR; in TCRdb, only in-frame clones are kept and a portion is missing. The table lists roughly 300,000 clones, nearly 90% of them singletons. The V gene's germline CDR1 is KGHSH and CDR2 LQKENI. Trimming removed 3 bases at V and 2 bases at J, with 13 bases between. CDR3 size: 15 residues. J is TRBJ1-2 and V is TRBV18; no firm D call. The material sequenced was peripheral blood. The clonotype originates from a man between 18 and 29 years old with active or convalescent COVID-19. CDR3 sequence: CASSPVADTNYGYTF. The CDR3 DNA follows: TGTGCCAGCTCACCTGTAGCGGATACGAACTATGGCTACACCTTC.